These 14 T cell receptor beta chains came from one sample sequenced in a study of cytomegalovirus exposure and HLA in healthy donors. PCR was performed using 60 Vbeta and 13 Jbeta primers. The protocol was immunoSEQ multiplex PCR, while the TCRdb copy is restricted to in-frame clones and leaves out a portion. The sample comprises about 160,000 clones, over 60% of which are singletons, and around 0.97% rests with the top ten. Sequenced input: PBMCs. Receptors were obtained from a woman aged 50 to 65 in good health and CMV-seropositive.

The chain has TRBV4-3 and TRBJ2-3; D possibly corresponds to TRBD1 (5 bases). Per germline, CDR1 LGHNA and CDR2 YSLEER. Trimming removed 4 bases from V and 6 bases from J, with 14 bases in between. The CDR3 totals 14 residues. The chain's CDR3 is CASSPGGAGDTQYF. CDR3 nucleotide sequence: TGCGCCAGCAGCCCCGGTGGGGCCGGGGATACGCAGTATTTT.

This sequence joins TRBV28 and TRBJ2-3; a weak D match, TRBD2 (6 bases). V lost 5 bases and J 8 bases, leaving 11 bases between the germline ends. The V gene's germline CDR1 is MDHEN and CDR2 SYDVKM. The CDR3 runs 12 residues. In DNA, the CDR3 is TGTGCCAGCAGTCTGACTAGTTCTACGCAGTATTTT. Translated, it gives CASSLTSSTQYF.

The chain couples TRBV28 to TRBJ1-2, with unresolved D. The V gene's germline CDR1 is MDHEN and CDR2 SYDVKM. There are 13 residues in the CDR3. V gave up 3 bases and J gave up 5 bases, with 10 bases separating them. As DNA, the CDR3 is TGTGCCAGCAGTTTTTCCGGGGAATATGGCTACACCTTC. Its translation: CASSFSGEYGYTF.

This chain links TRBV5-1 with TRBJ2-3; the match to TRBD2 covers 10 bases. CDR3 length: 15 amino acids. V gave up 4 bases and J gave up 2 bases; unmatched junction bases: 4. Germline-derived CDR1 and CDR2 are SGHRS and YFSETQ. CDR3 amino acids: CASSPSGGPTDTQYF. In DNA form, the CDR3 reads TGCGCCAGCAGCCCTAGCGGGGGTCCCACAGATACGCAGTATTTT.

In this sample, this clone turned up a few times. The chain employs TRBV7-2 and TRBJ1-3, with a tentative D call TRBD1 (6 bases). Trimming left V 3 bases short and J 4 bases short, with 13 bases between. The CDR3 runs to 15 residues. CDR1 and CDR2 from the germline V gene are SGHTA and FQGNSA. DNA for the CDR3: TGTGCCAGCAGCTTGACAGGTTCGGCGGGAAACACCATATATTTT. Its protein is CASSLTGSAGNTIYF. The full variable domain, its missing parts supplied by reference TRBV7-2 and TRBJ1-3, is GAGVSQSPSNKVTEKGKDVELRCDPISGHTALYWYRQSLGQGLEFLIYFQGNSAPDKSGLPSDRFSAERTGGSVSTLTIQRTQQEDSAVYLCASSLTGSAGNTIYFGEGSWLTVV.

This chain joins TRBV6-5 and TRBJ1-1; TRBD1 matches 7 bases. The CDR3 has 16 residues. Germline V gene data show CDR1 as MNHEY and CDR2 as SVGAGI. With 2 bases clipped from V and 1 base from J, the junction kept 7 bases outside the gene matches. CDR3 DNA sequence: TGTGCCAGCAGTTACCCTCCGGGACAGCCGAACACTGAAGCTTTCTTT. Its protein product is CASSYPPGQPNTEAFF.

The count of this clone is one. This sequence joins TRBV9 and TRBJ1-1; TRBD1 matches 7 bases. Trimming cost V 0 bases and J 1 base; bases outside gene matches: 0. Germline CDR1 reads SGDLS; CDR2 reads YYNGEE. The CDR3 is 14 residues long. DNA for the CDR3: TGTGCCAGCAGCGTAGCAGGGGGGAACACTGAAGCTTTCTTT. Residues: CASSVAGGNTEAFF.

This clone occurred a few times. The J gene is TRBJ1-2, the V gene TRBV19, with D possibly matching TRBD1 (6 bases). The CDR3 extends over 15 amino acids. V was shortened by 4 bases and J by 8 bases, with 20 bases between the two germline ends. Germline V CDR1 and CDR2: LNHDA, SQIVND (reference sequence). DNA of the CDR3: TGTGCCAGTAGTACCACCCCCCAGGGGCTCGGCGGCTACACCTTC. Translating it yields CASSTTPQGLGGYTF.

This chain uses TRBV7-2 with TRBJ2-2; TRBD2 matches at 8 bases. The CDR3 runs 19 residues. The trim removed 0 bases at V and 5 bases at J, leaving 14 bases unmatched. CDR1 is SGHTA and CDR2 is FQGNSA in the germline V gene. The CDR3 protein is CASSLAFGGGLVWTGELFF. The CDR3 DNA reads as TGTGCCAGCAGCTTAGCTTTTGGCGGGGGGCTCGTTTGGACCGGGGAGCTGTTTTTT.

This clone is a singleton in its sample. The chain recombines TRBV20-1 with TRBJ2-1; a possible D gene is TRBD1 (6 bases). This CDR3 comprises 11 residues. Per the germline V gene, CDR1 is DFQATT and CDR2 is SNEGSKA (reference sequence). The CDR3 bases are TGCAGCTTGCTCAGGGGAAATGAGCAGTTCTTC. Its translation: CSLLRGNEQFF.

V is TRBV4-1 and J is TRBJ2-3; TRBD2 matches 9 bases. The CDR3 runs 15 residues. Losses at the gene ends were 4 bases for V and 2 bases for J; bases not matched to a gene: 4. Looked up from germline, CDR1 is MGHRA and CDR2 is YSYEKL. The CDR3 spells CASSRLAVNTDTQYF. The CDR3 bases are TGCGCCAGCAGCCGACTAGCGGTAAACACAGATACGCAGTATTTT.

J is TRBJ1-1 and V is TRBV29-1; 10 bases map to TRBD1. Germline V CDR1 and CDR2: SQVTM, ANQGSEA. V was clipped by 0 bases and J by 3 bases; unmatched bases: 4. The CDR3 runs to 15 residues. The CDR3 sequence is CSVEDSGTGDTEAFF. The CDR3 DNA reads as TGCAGCGTTGAAGATTCCGGGACAGGGGACACTGAAGCTTTCTTT.

The chain has TRBV6-5 and TRBJ1-4; 7 nucleotides line up with TRBD1. There are 15 residues in the CDR3. Germline V gives CDR1 MNHEY, CDR2 SVGAGI. V lost 4 bases to trimming and J lost 7 bases; unmatched junction nucleotides: 9. CDR3 coding DNA: TGTGCCAGCAGTTTAACAGGGGTTATCGGTGAAAAACTGTTTTTT. Translated: CASSLTGVIGEKLFF.

The table lists this clone with a count of one. The chain couples TRBV2 to TRBJ2-7; D is perhaps TRBD2 (6 bases). Per germline, CDR1 SNHLY and CDR2 FYNNEI. The V gene lost 3 bases and the J gene lost 0 bases, with 12 bases spanning the gap. The CDR3 length is 15 residues. This CDR3 is CASSDWGGYSYEQYF. CDR3 nucleotides: TGTGCCAGCAGTGATTGGGGAGGCTACTCCTACGAGCAGTACTTC.